These 28 T cell receptor beta chains share one sample of origin, sequenced in a study of CD4 T cells in relation to SARS-CoV-2 and coronaviruses. The unexposed donors gave CD4+ T cells in about 2011-2018, prior to COVID-19. The cells were cultured for under 13 days before CD4+ T cells were isolated. Antigen specificity for these receptors is unknown. Sequencing was performed with immunoSEQ multiplex PCR; in TCRdb, only in-frame clones are kept and a portion is missing. The table shows around 31,000 clones, with around 72% occurring only once. Sequences were obtained from CD4+ T cells from PBMCs, cultured in vitro. The receptors were sampled from a human donor in good health.

This chain uses TRBV28 with TRBJ1-1; D is uncertain. The V end was cut by 7 bases, the J end by 1 base, with 19 bases between. This CDR3 has 16 amino acids. CDR1 is MDHEN, CDR2 SYDVKM, per germline. The DNA of the CDR3 is TGTGCCAGCAAATACTTACGGGCTCTAAAGAACACTGAAGCTTTCTTT. It yields the protein CASKYLRALKNTEAFF.

This clone was detected a few times. The CDR3: CASGLGTSPGELFF. CDR3 nucleotides: TGTGCTAGTGGTTTGGGGACTAGTCCCGGGGAGCTGTTTTTT. The genes are TRBV12-5 and TRBJ2-2, with TRBD2 matching 7 bases. CDR1 LGHNT and CDR2 FRNRAP come from the germline V gene. CDR3 length: 14 amino acids. After removal of 1 base from V and 6 bases from J, the junction contained 2 bases not matched to a gene.

This clone has only a few counts. The V and J genes are TRBV6-5 and TRBJ2-2; TRBD1 agrees at 9 bases. CDR1 and CDR2 (germline): MNHEY, SVGAGI. Trimming at V came to 5 bases and at J to 5 bases, leaving 6 bases not matched to a gene. This CDR3 comprises 15 residues. The CDR3 is CASSPRTGETGELFF. The CDR3, as DNA: TGTGCCAGCAGTCCCCGGACAGGGGAAACCGGGGAGCTGTTTTTT.

This chain links TRBV2 with TRBJ2-1, with D unresolved. The V gene's germline CDR1 is SNHLY and CDR2 FYNNEI. The CDR3 runs to 13 residues. The V end was cut by 4 bases, the J end by 4 bases, with 8 bases between. CDR3 coding DNA: TGTGCCAGCAGTGTGAGTCTTTACAATGAGCAGTTCTTC. It specifies CASSVSLYNEQFF.

The genes are TRBV5-4 and TRBJ2-2; no definite D call. The CDR3 covers 15 residues. Germline V gene lookup returns CDR1 SGHNT and CDR2 YYREEE (reference sequence). Between the trimmed V and J ends, which lost 3 bases and 1 base, there was a span of 10 bases. For the CDR3, the DNA is TGTGCCAGCAGCTCCCTCGACCGGAACACCGGGGAGCTGTTTTTT. Translating it yields CASSSLDRNTGELFF.

The genes are TRBV4-2 and TRBJ2-7, with 7 bases identical to TRBD1. The junction had 5 bases not matched to a gene; V was cut back by 1 base and J by 2 bases. The CDR3 is made up of 15 amino acids. Per germline, CDR1 LGHNA and CDR2 YNFKEQ. This CDR3 is CASSQASQGPYEQYF. The CDR3 DNA sequence: TGTGCCAGCAGCCAAGCGTCACAGGGGCCCTACGAGCAGTACTTC.

This clone occurred a few times. V and J are TRBV3-1 (or the pseudogene TRBV3-2) and TRBJ1-1; TRBD1 matches 8 bases. J gave up 2 bases and V 2 bases, and 7 bases lay outside the gene matches. The CDR3 is 16 amino acids. CDR1 and CDR2 from the germline V gene are LGHDT and YNNKEL (reference sequence). The CDR3 is CASSQNPGTGNTEAFF. The DNA of the CDR3 is TGTGCCAGCAGCCAAAACCCCGGGACAGGAAACACTGAAGCTTTCTTT.

J is TRBJ2-7 and V is TRBV5-1; D is perhaps TRBD1 or TRBD2 (5 bases each). Germline V gene sequence: CDR1 SGHRS, CDR2 YFSETQ. V lost 3 bases and J 3 bases, leaving 22 bases between the germline ends. The CDR3 has 17 amino acids. The CDR3 reads CASSSRTGPAEGYEQYF. CDR3 nucleotide sequence: TGCGCCAGCAGCTCCCGGACGGGACCTGCCGAGGGCTACGAGCAGTACTTC. The full variable domain, its missing parts supplied by reference TRBV5-1 and TRBJ2-7, is KAGVTQTPRYLIKTRGQQVTLSCSPISGHRSVSWYQQTPGQGLQFLFEYFSETQRNKGNFPGRFSGRQFSNSRSEMNVSTLELGDSALYLCASSSRTGPAEGYEQYFGPGTRLTVT.

This clone has only a few counts. V and J are TRBV27 and TRBJ2-7, with 11 positions matching TRBD2. The CDR3 has 19 residues. Unmatched junction bases numbered 15, after V lost 1 base and J lost 4 bases. CDR1 and CDR2 (germline): MNHEY, SMNVEV (reference sequence). The CDR3 DNA reads TGTGCCAGCAGTTTATTGGGACTAGCGGAAGGTGGTTTCCCTTACGAGCAGTACTTC. The encoded protein is CASSLLGLAEGGFPYEQYF.

The chain combines TRBV7-9 with TRBJ2-1; 7 positions agree with TRBD2. The trim removed 5 bases at V and 6 bases at J, leaving 10 bases unmatched. The CDR3 sequence is 15 residues long. In germline, CDR1 is SEHNR, CDR2 FQNEAQ (reference sequence). The CDR3 DNA follows: TGTGCCAGCAGCCCCGGAGGGAGGGATATCAATGAGCAGTTCTTC. This translates into CASSPGGRDINEQFF.

V gene TRBV25-1 combines with J gene TRBJ1-2; TRBD1 might be the D (6 bases). Trimming left V 5 bases short and J 2 bases short, with 9 bases between. This CDR3 is 13 amino acids long. In germline, CDR1 is MGHDK, CDR2 SYGVNS. DNA for the CDR3: TGTGCCAGCAGTTCCGGGACAAACTATGGCTACACCTTC. It codes for CASSSGTNYGYTF.

This clone was seen only a few times. The J gene is TRBJ1-6, the V gene TRBV4-1; TRBD1 matches at 7 bases. Germline CDR1 MGHRA, CDR2 YSYEKL. V was pared by 3 bases and J by 11 bases, with 16 bases of the junction left unmatched. This CDR3 contains 17 residues. The CDR3 region has the DNA TGCGCCAGCAGCCAGGGGGGACAGTCCCGGATGGGAGCACCCCTCCACTTT. Its protein product is CASSQGGQSRMGAPLHF.

This chain connects TRBV4-3 to TRBJ2-7, with D uncertain. Trimming shortened V by 0 bases and J by 3 bases, and 6 bases separated the two germline ends. The CDR3 is 13 residues long. Germline-derived CDR1 and CDR2 are LGHNA and YSLEER. CDR3 sequence reads: CASSQEKGYEQYF. The DNA for the CDR3 is TGCGCCAGCAGCCAAGAAAAGGGCTACGAGCAGTACTTC.

The J gene is TRBJ2-5, the V gene TRBV7-2, with 7 bases aligning to TRBD1. CDR3 size: 15 residues. Losses at the gene ends were 1 base for V and 1 base for J; bases not matched to a gene: 3. Germline V lookup: CDR1 SGHTA, CDR2 FQGNSA. DNA of the CDR3: TGTGCCAGCAGCTTAGGAGGGGACAGCCAAGAGACCCAGTACTTC. Protein sequence: CASSLGGDSQETQYF.

The CDR3 DNA reads as TGTGCCAGCAGCGGGGGACAGGGGGGTTCGGATACGCAGTATTTT. Amino acids: CASSGGQGGSDTQYF. The chain is built from TRBV3-1 (or the pseudogene TRBV3-2) and TRBJ2-3, with 11 bases lining up with TRBD1. The V gene end was trimmed by 5 bases and the J gene end by 6 bases; junction bases not matched to a gene: 7. The CDR3 is 15 amino acids. CDR1 LGHDT and CDR2 YNNKEL come from the germline V gene (reference sequence).

The chain carries TRBV29-1 and TRBJ2-1; D perhaps matches TRBD2 (6 bases). Germline CDR1 is SQVTM and CDR2 is ANQGSEA. V gave up 5 bases and J gave up 5 bases, with 13 bases separating them. The CDR3 length is 13 residues. In DNA, the CDR3 is TGCAGCGTTAGGGTAGCGGCCCACAATGAGCAGTTCTTC. Protein product: CSVRVAAHNEQFF.

This chain joins TRBV24-1 and TRBJ2-1; 7 bases fit TRBD2. The CDR3 is made up of 15 amino acids. V was pared by 11 bases and J by 0 bases, with 9 bases of the junction left unmatched. Germline CDR1 KGHDR, CDR2 SFDVKD. This CDR3 is CASIPAGSSYNEQFF. CDR3 nucleotides: TGTGCCAGTATCCCAGCGGGGAGCTCCTACAATGAGCAGTTCTTC.

The V call is TRBV5-8, the J call TRBJ2-2; 7 bases line up with TRBD2. Germline V gives CDR1 SGHTS, CDR2 YDEGEE. This CDR3 has 15 residues. V was clipped by 6 bases and J by 5 bases; unmatched bases: 10. This chain's CDR3 is CASTHPGGSTGELFF. The CDR3 DNA reads as TGTGCCAGCACCCACCCGGGCGGGAGTACCGGGGAGCTGTTTTTT.

V usage is TRBV7-2 and J usage is TRBJ1-2; tentative D call: TRBD1 (6 bases). Trimming shortened V by 2 bases and J by 3 bases, and 13 bases separated the two germline ends. Germline loops: CDR1 SGHTA, CDR2 FQGNSA. The CDR3 is made up of 15 amino acids. The CDR3 nucleotides are TGTGCCAGCAGCTTACGTGACAGGTTTGACTATGGCTACACCTTC. This codes for CASSLRDRFDYGYTF. Looking up the rest from reference TRBV7-2 and TRBJ1-2 gives the full variable domain: GAGVSQSPSNKVTEKGKDVELRCDPISGHTALYWYRQSLGQGLEFLIYFQGNSAPDKSGLPSDRFSAERTGGSVSTLTIQRTQQEDSAVYLCASSLRDRFDYGYTFGSGTRLTVV.

The chain recombines TRBV29-1 with TRBJ2-7, with D possibly called TRBD1 or TRBD2 (5 bases each). Trimming removed 6 bases from V and 0 bases from J, with 9 bases in between. The CDR3 is 12 amino acids. Germline loops: CDR1 SQVTM, CDR2 ANQGSEA. In DNA, the CDR3 is TGCAGCGTGGGGGAAGCCTCCTACGAGCAGTACTTC. This gives the protein CSVGEASYEQYF.

This rearrangement joins TRBV6-2 or TRBV6-3 to TRBJ1-5; 9 nucleotides line up with TRBD1. J lost 6 bases, V lost 0 bases, and 6 bases had no gene match. Germline V gives CDR1 MNHEY, CDR2 SVGEGT. CDR3 size: 16 residues. The CDR3 spells CASSYSGQGSGQPQHF. The DNA for the CDR3 is TGTGCCAGCAGTTACTCGGGACAGGGTTCCGGTCAGCCCCAGCATTTT.

The J gene is TRBJ1-3, the V gene TRBV7-2; 7 bases fit TRBD1. This CDR3 is built from 14 residues. Germline V gene sequence: CDR1 SGHTA, CDR2 FQGNSA. Germline trimming cut 4 bases from V and 0 bases from J; bases unmatched to any gene: 0. CDR3 sequence reads: CASSSGGSGNTIYF. The CDR3 DNA sequence: TGTGCCAGCAGCTCAGGGGGCTCTGGAAACACCATATATTTT. The complete variable domain, with remaining parts taken from reference TRBV7-2 and TRBJ1-3, reads GAGVSQSPSNKVTEKGKDVELRCDPISGHTALYWYRQSLGQGLEFLIYFQGNSAPDKSGLPSDRFSAERTGGSVSTLTIQRTQQEDSAVYLCASSSGGSGNTIYFGEGSWLTVV.

The chain links TRBV5-6 to TRBJ2-5; maybe TRBD2 (6 bases). The V end lost 4 bases, the J end lost 8 bases, and 9 bases lay between the germline ends. CDR3 length: 11 residues. The germline V gene has CDR1 SGHDT and CDR2 YYEEEE. The chain's CDR3 is CASSQEGTQYF. DNA for the CDR3: TGTGCCAGCAGCCAGGAGGGTACCCAGTACTTC.

The chain couples TRBV5-6 to TRBJ2-1, with 9 bases that match TRBD2. The V and J ends lost 4 bases and 5 bases, in that order; junction bases with no gene match: 10. The CDR3 consists of 16 residues. The V gene's germline CDR1 is SGHDT and CDR2 YYEEEE. The CDR3 nucleotides read TGTGCCAGCAGCCCGCAGCAGGCTAGCGGGGACAATGAGCAGTTCTTC. Translated: CASSPQQASGDNEQFF.

This clone appeared once. The chain has TRBV5-5 and TRBJ1-1; D gene unclear. Deletions cut 0 bases from V and 6 bases from J, with 12 bases between. CDR3 length: 14 amino acids. From germline, CDR1 is SGHKS and CDR2 YYEKEE (reference sequence). CDR3 protein: CASSLVVALAEAFF. CDR3 nucleotides: TGTGCCAGCAGCTTGGTGGTGGCCCTGGCTGAAGCTTTCTTT. Filled out from reference TRBV5-5 and TRBJ1-1, the complete variable domain reads DAGVTQSPTHLIKTRGQQVTLRCSPISGHKSVSWYQQVLGQGPQFIFQYYEKEERGRGNFPDRFSARQFPNYSSELNVNALLLGDSALYLCASSLVVALAEAFFGQGTRLTVV.

The chain uses TRBV3-1 (or the pseudogene TRBV3-2) and TRBJ2-3; unclear D gene. V lost 5 bases, J lost 1 base, and 7 bases lay in between. The CDR3 extends over 13 amino acids. Germline loops: CDR1 LGHDT, CDR2 YNNKEL (reference sequence). The CDR3 sequence: CASSARGTDTQYF. CDR3 bases: TGTGCCAGCAGCGCGCGCGGCACAGATACGCAGTATTTT.

The CDR3 protein is CASRETGEWFF. The CDR3 coding sequence is TGTGCCAGCAGGGAGACAGGGGAGTGGTTCTTC. The V and J genes are TRBV7-6 and TRBJ2-1, with 8 nucleotides matching TRBD1. Germline CDR1 and CDR2: SGHVS and FNYEAQ. With 6 bases clipped from V and 15 bases from J, the junction kept 7 bases outside the gene matches. The CDR3 is 11 residues long.

The J gene is TRBJ1-5, the V gene TRBV15, with 8 bases aligning to TRBD1. CDR1 is LNHNV, CDR2 YYDKDF, per germline (reference sequence). This CDR3 contains 16 residues. Unmatched junction bases numbered 5, after V lost 0 bases and J lost 4 bases. This CDR3 reads CATSRDRTGTNQPQHF. In DNA form, the CDR3 reads TGTGCCACCAGCAGAGACAGGACAGGGACAAATCAGCCCCAGCATTTT.